A single sample is the source of the 2 T cell receptor beta chains below, sequenced in a study of T-cell memory formation after mild COVID-19. One entry per CDR3 protein results from TCRdb running MiXCR on the 5' RACE reads. The sample lists some 130,000 distinct CDR3 sequences, about 17% occurring once. The sequenced sample was PBMCs or a T cell subset sorted from them (not recorded which). The receptors derive from a man younger than 35 who had mild COVID-19 (a few samples of this study predate the infection). Cell type and time point are not known.

V gene TRBV4-3 combines with J gene TRBJ2-3, with D possibly being TRBD2 (6 bases). With 0 bases removed from V and 8 bases from J, the gap between germline ends came to 9 bases. Germline V CDR1 and CDR2: LGHNA, YSLEER. There are 13 residues in the CDR3. The CDR3, as DNA: TGCGCCAGCAGCCAAGAGGCGCGGGGTACGCAGTATTTT. Translation gives CASSQEARGTQYF.

This clonotype has only a few counts. The CDR3 loop reads CASSQGGGLSNTEAFF. The CDR3 nucleotides are TGTGCCAGCAGCCAAGGGGGGGGGCTTTCTAACACTGAAGCTTTCTTT. The chain has TRBV3-1 and TRBJ1-1; tentative D call: TRBD1 (6 bases). Between the trimmed V and J ends, which lost 1 base and 2 bases, there was a span of 14 bases. This CDR3 contains 16 residues. CDR1 LGHDT and CDR2 YNNKEL come from the germline V gene (reference sequence).